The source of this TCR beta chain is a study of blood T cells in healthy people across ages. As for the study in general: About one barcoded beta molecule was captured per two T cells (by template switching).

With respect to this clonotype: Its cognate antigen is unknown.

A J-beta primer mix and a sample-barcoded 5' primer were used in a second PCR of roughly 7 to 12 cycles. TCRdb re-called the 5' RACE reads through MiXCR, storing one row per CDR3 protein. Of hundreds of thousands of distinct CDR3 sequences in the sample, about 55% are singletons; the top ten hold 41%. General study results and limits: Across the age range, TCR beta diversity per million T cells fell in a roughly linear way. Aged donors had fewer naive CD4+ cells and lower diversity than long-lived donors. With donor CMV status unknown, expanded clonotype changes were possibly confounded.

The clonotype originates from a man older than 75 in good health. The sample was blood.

The CDR3 region is CSARENEAGRYEQYF. The CDR3 DNA reads TGCAGTGCTAGAGAGAATGAAGCGGGAAGGTACGAGCAGTACTTC. The rearrangement uses TRBV20-1 and TRBJ2-7, with TRBD2 matching over 7 bases. The germline gives CDR1 DFQATT, CDR2 SNEGSKA (reference sequence). The CDR3 sequence is 15 residues long. V lost 0 bases, J lost 4 bases, and 9 bases stayed unmatched.